Detailed here is one T cell receptor (beta chain). Its specific antigen is unknown. Per-base qualities were not stored, and no clone one base away is much larger. Libraries were constructed by the immunoSEQ multiplex PCR assay. In its TCRdb copy, this immuneACCESS table keeps in-frame sequences only and misses some clones. Where compared with another copy, unresolved V genes explain less than half of these, and the others have no known cause. For this sample the table gives about 31,000 clones, of which 70% to 90% were detected only once. Approximately 5.8% of the sample belongs to the ten largest clones. This entry belongs to a study of T cell changes during pregnancy in multiple sclerosis (dated by TCRdb to about 2019). Looking at the study overall: The study examined how the T cell repertoire changed over the course of pregnancy in women with multiple sclerosis.

The TCR was taken from a female donor with multiple sclerosis, enrolled in a pregnancy study. Specimen: CD8+ T cells from peripheral blood mononuclear cells, collected in the second trimester of pregnancy.

The bases are TGTGCCAGCAGCCCGACTAGCGGGAGAACAGATACGCAGTATTTT. Its protein reads: CASSPTSGRTDTQYF. This sequence uses TRBV11-2 and TRBJ2-3; TRBD2 lines up with 12 middle nucleotides. The CDR3 measures 15 amino acids from cysteine to phenylalanine. The read is trimmed to its CDR3 DNA, 45 bases read in frame from base 1. CDR1 is given as SGHAT and CDR2 as FQNNGV, both from the germline V gene. V and J are trimmed by 5 bases and 3 bases, and the gene matches miss 3 bases of the junction. The entire variable domain, with the stretches around the CDR3 drawn from the reference TRBV11-2 and TRBJ2-3 proteins, is EAGVAQSPRYKIIEKRQSVAFWCNPISGHATLYWYQQILGQGPKLLIQFQNNGVVDDSQLPKDRFSAERLKGVDSTLKIQPAKLEDSAVYLCASSPTSGRTDTQYFGPGTRLTVL.